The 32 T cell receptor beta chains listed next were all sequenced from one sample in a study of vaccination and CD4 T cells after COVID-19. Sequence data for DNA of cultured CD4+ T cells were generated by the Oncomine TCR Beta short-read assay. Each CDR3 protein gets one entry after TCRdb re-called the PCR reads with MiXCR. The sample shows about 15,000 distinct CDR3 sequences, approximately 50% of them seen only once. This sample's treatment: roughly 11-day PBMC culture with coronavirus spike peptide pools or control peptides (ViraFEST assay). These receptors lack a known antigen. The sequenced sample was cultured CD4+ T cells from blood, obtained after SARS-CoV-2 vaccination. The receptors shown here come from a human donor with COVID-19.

The CDR3 DNA sequence: TGTGCCAGCAGCTTGAGGGATCAGCCCCAGCATTTT. Amino acids: CASSLRDQPQHF. The chain joins TRBV7-2 to TRBJ1-5; the D is unclear. The CDR3 length is 12 residues. V was shortened by 3 bases and J by 5 bases, with 5 bases between the two germline ends. Germline-derived CDR1 and CDR2 are SGHTA and FQGNSA.

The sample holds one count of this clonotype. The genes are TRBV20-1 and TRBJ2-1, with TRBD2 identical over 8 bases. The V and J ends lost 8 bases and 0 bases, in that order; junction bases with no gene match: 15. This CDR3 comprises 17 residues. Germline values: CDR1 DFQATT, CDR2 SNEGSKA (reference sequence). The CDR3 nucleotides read TGCAGTTCCAACCACCCCTGGGCGGGGGGCTCCTACAATGAGCAGTTCTTC. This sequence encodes CSSNHPWAGGSYNEQFF.

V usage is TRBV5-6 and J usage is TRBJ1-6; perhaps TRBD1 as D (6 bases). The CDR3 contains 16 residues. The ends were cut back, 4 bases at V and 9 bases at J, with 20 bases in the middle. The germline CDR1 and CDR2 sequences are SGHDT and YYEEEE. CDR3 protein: CASSLQTGQFASPLHF. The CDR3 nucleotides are TGTGCCAGCAGCCTTCAGACGGGACAATTCGCTTCACCCCTCCACTTT.

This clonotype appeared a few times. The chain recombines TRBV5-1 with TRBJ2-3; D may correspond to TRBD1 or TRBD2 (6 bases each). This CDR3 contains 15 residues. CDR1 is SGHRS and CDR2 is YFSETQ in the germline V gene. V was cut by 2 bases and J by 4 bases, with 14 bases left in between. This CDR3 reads CASSLQGGVADTQYF. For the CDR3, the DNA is TGCGCCAGCAGCTTACAGGGAGGTGTAGCAGATACGCAGTATTTT.

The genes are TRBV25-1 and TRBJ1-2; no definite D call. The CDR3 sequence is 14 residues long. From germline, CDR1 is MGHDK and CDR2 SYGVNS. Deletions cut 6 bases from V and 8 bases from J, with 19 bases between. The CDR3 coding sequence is TGTGCCAGCAGGGAGACCGAATGGGATGAGGGCTACACCTTC. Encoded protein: CASRETEWDEGYTF.

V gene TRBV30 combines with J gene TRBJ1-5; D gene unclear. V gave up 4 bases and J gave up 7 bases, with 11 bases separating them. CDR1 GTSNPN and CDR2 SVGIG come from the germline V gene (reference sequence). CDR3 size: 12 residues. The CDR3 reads CAWTLGGQPQHF. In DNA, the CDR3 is TGTGCCTGGACCCTAGGAGGCCAGCCCCAGCATTTT.

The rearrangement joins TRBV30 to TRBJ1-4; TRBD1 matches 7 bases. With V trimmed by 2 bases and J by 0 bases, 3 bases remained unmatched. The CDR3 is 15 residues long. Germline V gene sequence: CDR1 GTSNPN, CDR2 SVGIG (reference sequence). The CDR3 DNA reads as TGTGCCTGGAGTCGGGACAGATCAACTAATGAAAAACTGTTTTTT. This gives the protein CAWSRDRSTNEKLFF.

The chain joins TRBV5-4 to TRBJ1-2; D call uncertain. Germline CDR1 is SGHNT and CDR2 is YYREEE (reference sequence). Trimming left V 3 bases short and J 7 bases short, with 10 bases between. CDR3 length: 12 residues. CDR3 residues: CASSSFRVGYTF. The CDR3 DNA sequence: TGTGCCAGCAGCTCTTTTAGGGTTGGCTACACCTTC.

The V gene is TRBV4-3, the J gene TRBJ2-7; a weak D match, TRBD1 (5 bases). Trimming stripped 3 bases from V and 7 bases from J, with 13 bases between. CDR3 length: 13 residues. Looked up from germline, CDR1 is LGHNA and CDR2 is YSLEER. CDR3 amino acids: CASSQSGSQEQYF. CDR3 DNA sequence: TGCGCCAGCAGCCAGTCAGGGTCACAGGAGCAGTACTTC.

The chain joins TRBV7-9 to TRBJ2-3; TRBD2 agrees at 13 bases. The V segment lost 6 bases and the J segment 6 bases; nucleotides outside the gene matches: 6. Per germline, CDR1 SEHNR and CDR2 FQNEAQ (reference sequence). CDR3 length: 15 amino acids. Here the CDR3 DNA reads TGTGCCAGCAGGCAGACTAGCGGGGGGAGGGATACGCAGTATTTT. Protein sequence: CASRQTSGGRDTQYF. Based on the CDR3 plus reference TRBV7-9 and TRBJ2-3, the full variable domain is DTGVSQNPRHKITKRGQNVTFRCDPISEHNRLYWYRQTLGQGPEFLTYFQNEAQLEKSRLLSDRFSAERPKGSFSTLEIQRTEQGDSAMYLCASRQTSGGRDTQYFGPGTRLTVL.

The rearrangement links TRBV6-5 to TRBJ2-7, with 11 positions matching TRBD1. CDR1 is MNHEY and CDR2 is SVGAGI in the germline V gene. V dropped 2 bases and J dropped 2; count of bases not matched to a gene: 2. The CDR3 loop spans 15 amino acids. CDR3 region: CASSYGTGGPYEQYF. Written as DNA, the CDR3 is TGTGCCAGCAGTTACGGGACAGGGGGGCCCTACGAGCAGTACTTC.

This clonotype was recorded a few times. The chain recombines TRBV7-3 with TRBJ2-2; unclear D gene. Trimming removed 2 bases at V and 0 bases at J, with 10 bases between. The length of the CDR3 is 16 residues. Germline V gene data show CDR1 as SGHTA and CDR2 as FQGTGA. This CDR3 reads CASSLGIAANTGELFF. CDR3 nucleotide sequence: TGTGCCAGCAGCTTAGGGATCGCCGCGAACACCGGGGAGCTGTTTTTT.

The CDR3 DNA follows: TGTGCCAGCTCACCAAAAAAGACAGGGGAAGGTTCACCCCTCCACTTT. Protein: CASSPKKTGEGSPLHF. J is TRBJ1-6 and V is TRBV18; 8 positions agree with TRBD1. The germline V gene encodes CDR1 KGHSH and CDR2 LQKENI. The CDR3 loop spans 16 amino acids. V lost 2 bases and J lost 9; bases outside the gene matches: 9.

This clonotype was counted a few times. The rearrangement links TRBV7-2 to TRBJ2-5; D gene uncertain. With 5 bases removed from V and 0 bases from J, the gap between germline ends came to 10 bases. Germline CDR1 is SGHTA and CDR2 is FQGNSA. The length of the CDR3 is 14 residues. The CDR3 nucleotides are TGTGCCAGCAGCGCCACTACGTACCAAGAGACCCAGTACTTC. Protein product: CASSATTYQETQYF.

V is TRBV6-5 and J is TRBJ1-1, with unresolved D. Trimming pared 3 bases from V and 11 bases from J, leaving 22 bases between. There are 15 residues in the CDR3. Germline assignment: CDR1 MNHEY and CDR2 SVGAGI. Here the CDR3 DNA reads TGTGCCAGCAGTTATCGGTCAGGACTGGCCGATAGTGCTTTCTTT. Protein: CASSYRSGLADSAFF.

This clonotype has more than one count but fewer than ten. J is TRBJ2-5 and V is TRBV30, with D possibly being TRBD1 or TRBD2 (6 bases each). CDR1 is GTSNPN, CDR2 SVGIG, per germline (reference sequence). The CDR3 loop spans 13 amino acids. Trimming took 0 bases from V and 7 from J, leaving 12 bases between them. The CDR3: CAWSVLGGGTQYF. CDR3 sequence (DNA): TGTGCCTGGAGTGTACTCGGGGGCGGGACCCAGTACTTC.

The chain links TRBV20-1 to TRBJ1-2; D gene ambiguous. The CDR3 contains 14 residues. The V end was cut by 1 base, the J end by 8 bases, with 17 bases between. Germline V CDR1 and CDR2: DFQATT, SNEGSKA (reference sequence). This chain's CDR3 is CSARGFVEGGGYTF. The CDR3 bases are TGCAGTGCTAGAGGCTTCGTCGAGGGAGGCGGCTACACCTTC.

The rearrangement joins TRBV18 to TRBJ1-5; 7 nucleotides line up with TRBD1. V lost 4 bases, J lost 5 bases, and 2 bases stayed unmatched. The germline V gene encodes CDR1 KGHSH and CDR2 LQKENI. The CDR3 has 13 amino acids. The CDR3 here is CASSQGADQPQHF. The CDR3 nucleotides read TGTGCCAGCTCACAGGGGGCCGATCAGCCCCAGCATTTT.

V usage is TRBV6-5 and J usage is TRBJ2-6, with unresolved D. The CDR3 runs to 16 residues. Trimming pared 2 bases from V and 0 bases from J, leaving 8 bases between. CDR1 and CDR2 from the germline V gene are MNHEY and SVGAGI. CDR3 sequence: CASSYRGVSGANVLTF. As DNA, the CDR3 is TGTGCCAGCAGTTACCGAGGAGTCTCTGGGGCCAACGTCCTGACTTTC.

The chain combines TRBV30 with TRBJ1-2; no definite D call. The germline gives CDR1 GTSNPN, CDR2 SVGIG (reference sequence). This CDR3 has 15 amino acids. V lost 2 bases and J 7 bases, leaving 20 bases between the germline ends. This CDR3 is CAWSTYGQRAIGYTF. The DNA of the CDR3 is TGTGCCTGGAGTACTTATGGGCAGAGGGCCATTGGCTACACCTTC.

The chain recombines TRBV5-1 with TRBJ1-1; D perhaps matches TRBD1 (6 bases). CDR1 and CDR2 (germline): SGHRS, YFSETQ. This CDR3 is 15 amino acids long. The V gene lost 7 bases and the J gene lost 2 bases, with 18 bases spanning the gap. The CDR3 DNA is TGCGCCAGCGGACGAGGGGGGGCTGACAACACTGAAGCTTTCTTT. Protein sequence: CASGRGGADNTEAFF.

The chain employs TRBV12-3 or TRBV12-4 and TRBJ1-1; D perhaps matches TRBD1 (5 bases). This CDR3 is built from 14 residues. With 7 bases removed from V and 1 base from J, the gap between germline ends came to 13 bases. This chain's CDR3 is CASILGAGNTEAFF. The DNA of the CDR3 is TGTGCCAGCATCCTAGGGGCGGGGAACACTGAAGCTTTCTTT.

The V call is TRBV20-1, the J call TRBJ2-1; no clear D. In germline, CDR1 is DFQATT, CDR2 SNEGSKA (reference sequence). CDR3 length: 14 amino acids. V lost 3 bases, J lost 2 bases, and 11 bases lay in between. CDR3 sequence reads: CSASLPPTYNEQFF. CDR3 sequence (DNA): TGCAGTGCTAGTCTCCCACCCACCTACAATGAGCAGTTCTTC.

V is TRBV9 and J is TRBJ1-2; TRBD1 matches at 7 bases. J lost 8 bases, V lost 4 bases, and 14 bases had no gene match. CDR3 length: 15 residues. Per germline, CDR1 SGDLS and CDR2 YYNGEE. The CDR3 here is CASSPTGQGTGGYTF. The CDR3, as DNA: TGTGCCAGCAGCCCGACAGGGCAGGGGACGGGGGGCTACACCTTC.

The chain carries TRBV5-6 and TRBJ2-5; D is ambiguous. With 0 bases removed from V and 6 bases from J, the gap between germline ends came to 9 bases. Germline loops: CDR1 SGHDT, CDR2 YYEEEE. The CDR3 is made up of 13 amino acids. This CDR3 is CASSLATSQTQYF. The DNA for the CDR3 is TGTGCCAGCAGCTTGGCAACCTCGCAGACCCAGTACTTC. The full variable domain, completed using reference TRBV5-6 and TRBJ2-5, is DAGVTQSPTHLIKTRGQQVTLRCSPKSGHDTVSWYQQALGQGPQFIFQYYEEEERQRGNFPDRFSGHQFPNYSSELNVNALLLGDSALYLCASSLATSQTQYFGPGTRLLVL.

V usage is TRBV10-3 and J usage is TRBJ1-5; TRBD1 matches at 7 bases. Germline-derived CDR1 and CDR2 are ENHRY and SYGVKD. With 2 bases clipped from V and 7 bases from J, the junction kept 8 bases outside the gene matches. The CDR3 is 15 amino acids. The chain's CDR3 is CAISELMTGQQPQHF. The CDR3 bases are TGTGCCATCAGTGAGCTAATGACAGGGCAACAGCCCCAGCATTTT.

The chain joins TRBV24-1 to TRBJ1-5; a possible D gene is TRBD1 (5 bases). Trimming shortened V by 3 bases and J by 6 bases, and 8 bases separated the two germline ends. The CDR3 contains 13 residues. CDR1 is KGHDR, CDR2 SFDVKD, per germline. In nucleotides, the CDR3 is TGTGCCACCAGTGATGGGGGGGTTCAGCCCCAGCATTTT. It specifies CATSDGGVQPQHF.

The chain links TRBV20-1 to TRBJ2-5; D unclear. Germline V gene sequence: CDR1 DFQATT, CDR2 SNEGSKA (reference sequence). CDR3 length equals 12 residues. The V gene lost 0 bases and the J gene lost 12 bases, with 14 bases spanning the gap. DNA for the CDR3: TGCAGTGCTAGAGATCCGCTCGGGCGAAAGTACTTC. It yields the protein CSARDPLGRKYF.

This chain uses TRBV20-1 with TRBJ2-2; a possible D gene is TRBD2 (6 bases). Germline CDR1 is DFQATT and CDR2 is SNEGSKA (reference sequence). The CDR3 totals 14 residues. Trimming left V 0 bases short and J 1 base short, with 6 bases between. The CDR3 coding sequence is TGCAGTGCTAGAGAGGGAGGGAACACCGGGGAGCTGTTTTTT. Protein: CSAREGGNTGELFF.

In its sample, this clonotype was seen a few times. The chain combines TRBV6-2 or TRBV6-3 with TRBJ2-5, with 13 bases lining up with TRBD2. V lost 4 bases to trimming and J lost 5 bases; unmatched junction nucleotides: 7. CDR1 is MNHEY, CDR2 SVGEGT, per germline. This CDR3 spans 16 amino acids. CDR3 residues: CASSLRLAGGVETQYF. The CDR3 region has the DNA TGTGCCAGCAGTTTGAGACTAGCGGGGGGTGTGGAGACCCAGTACTTC.

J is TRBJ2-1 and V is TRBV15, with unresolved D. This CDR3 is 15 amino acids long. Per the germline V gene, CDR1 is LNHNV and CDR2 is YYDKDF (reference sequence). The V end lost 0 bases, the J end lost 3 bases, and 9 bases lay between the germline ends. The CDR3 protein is CATSRDRGLYNEQFF. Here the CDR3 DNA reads TGTGCCACCAGCAGAGATAGAGGCCTCTACAATGAGCAGTTCTTC. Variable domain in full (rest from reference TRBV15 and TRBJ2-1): DAMVIQNPRYQVTQFGKPVTLSCSQTLNHNVMYWYQQKSSQAPKLLFHYYDKDFNNEADTPDNFQSRRPNTSFCFLDIRSPGLGDTAMYLCATSRDRGLYNEQFFGPGTRLTVL.

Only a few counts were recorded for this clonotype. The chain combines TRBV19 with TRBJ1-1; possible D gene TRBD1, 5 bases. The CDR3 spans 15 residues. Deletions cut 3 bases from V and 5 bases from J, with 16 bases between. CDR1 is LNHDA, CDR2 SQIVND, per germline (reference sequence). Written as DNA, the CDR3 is TGTGCCAGTAGTATGTTGCAGGGAGGGAGGACTGAAGCTTTCTTT. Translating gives CASSMLQGGRTEAFF.